Following are 14 T cell receptor beta chains from one sample sequenced in a study of T cell repertoires in aging, cancer and after chemotherapy. Amplification of TCR beta used genomic DNA extracted from peripheral blood. Rearranged V-D-J TRB sequences were amplified with a mixed TRB-A/B primer pool. TCRdb used MiXCR to reprocess the multiplex PCR reads, holding one entry per CDR3 protein. Of thousands of distinct CDR3 sequences in the sample, about 32% were seen once. The material sequenced was blood. Receptors were obtained from a human donor with a blood cancer.

In this sample, this clonotype turned up once. This chain uses TRBV11-2 with TRBJ2-1; D possibly corresponds to TRBD2 (5 bases). The V end lost 8 bases, the J end lost 0 bases, and 8 bases lay between the germline ends. The CDR3 has 13 amino acids. Germline V gene sequence: CDR1 SGHAT, CDR2 FQNNGV. CDR3 in amino acids: CASQEDSYNEQFF. The CDR3 coding sequence is TGTGCCAGCCAGGAGGACTCCTACAATGAGCAGTTCTTC.

The gene calls are TRBV24-1 and TRBJ1-2; 8 bases line up with TRBD1. The V gene end was trimmed by 3 bases and the J gene end by 4 bases; junction bases not matched to a gene: 6. The CDR3 covers 15 residues. The germline V gene encodes CDR1 KGHDR and CDR2 SFDVKD. CDR3 nucleotides: TGTGCCACCAGTGATACTTGGACAGGGACCTATGGCTACACCTTC. Amino acids: CATSDTWTGTYGYTF.

The CDR3 loop is CASMGTTPYNEQFF. In DNA form, the CDR3 reads TGTGCCAGCATGGGGACTACGCCCTACAATGAGCAGTTCTTC. V usage is TRBV13 and J usage is TRBJ2-1, with 7 bases fitting TRBD2. V was clipped by 7 bases and J by 2 bases; unmatched bases: 5. CDR3 length: 14 residues. Germline CDR1 and CDR2: PRHDT and FYEKMQ (reference sequence).

This chain connects TRBV5-1 to TRBJ2-1; 8 nucleotides align to TRBD2. This CDR3 is built from 16 residues. Germline lookup yields CDR1 SGHRS and CDR2 YFSETQ. V gave up 0 bases and J gave up 1 base; unmatched junction bases: 3. CDR3 protein: CASSLGKRESYNEQFF. The CDR3, as DNA: TGCGCCAGCAGCTTGGGTAAGCGGGAGTCCTACAATGAGCAGTTCTTC. The complete variable domain, with remaining parts taken from reference TRBV5-1 and TRBJ2-1, reads KAGVTQTPRYLIKTRGQQVTLSCSPISGHRSVSWYQQTPGQGLQFLFEYFSETQRNKGNFPGRFSGRQFSNSRSEMNVSTLELGDSALYLCASSLGKRESYNEQFFGPGTRLTVL.

The V call is TRBV10-3, the J call TRBJ2-1; TRBD2 agrees at 9 bases. Germline CDR1 reads ENHRY; CDR2 reads SYGVKD. The CDR3 is 16 residues long. The junction had 7 bases not matched to a gene; V was cut back by 4 bases and J by 3 bases. The DNA for the CDR3 is TGTGCCATCAGTGGGGGCGGGACTAGCCTCTACAATGAGCAGTTCTTC. As protein: CAISGGGTSLYNEQFF.

V gene TRBV7-2 combines with J gene TRBJ2-1, with 11 nucleotides matching TRBD2. The J segment lost 8 bases and the V segment lost 5 bases, leaving 5 bases of the junction unmatched. The V gene's germline CDR1 is SGHTA and CDR2 FQGNSA. The CDR3 length is 14 residues. CDR3 sequence: CASSGTSGEDEQFF. CDR3 in DNA: TGTGCCAGCAGCGGGACTAGCGGTGAAGATGAGCAGTTCTTC.

This clonotype rates as medium-sized. The chain carries TRBV27 and TRBJ2-3; no clear D. CDR1 and CDR2 from the germline V gene are MNHEY and SMNVEV (reference sequence). This CDR3 spans 12 amino acids. Trimming removed 7 bases at V and 5 bases at J, with 10 bases between. The CDR3 protein is CASTPEVDTQYF. Here the CDR3 DNA reads TGTGCCAGCACTCCCGAGGTAGATACGCAGTATTTT.

This clonotype is categorized as medium-sized (0.01 to 0.1%). The chain joins TRBV27 to TRBJ2-7, with TRBD1 matching 7 bases. The CDR3 is made up of 13 amino acids. CDR1 is MNHEY and CDR2 is SMNVEV in the germline V gene (reference sequence). V lost 6 bases and J lost 2; bases outside the gene matches: 4. In DNA, the CDR3 is TGTGCCAGCAGCCCAGGACAGGCCTACGAGCAGTACTTC. It codes for CASSPGQAYEQYF.

This clonotype was counted between two and nine times. V gene TRBV6-5 combines with J gene TRBJ1-1, with D hard to call. V gave up 2 bases and J gave up 4 bases, with 11 bases separating them. Looked up from germline, CDR1 is MNHEY and CDR2 is SVGAGI. This CDR3 has 14 amino acids. The CDR3 is CASSYRDVGTEAFF. Written as DNA, the CDR3 is TGTGCCAGCAGTTACAGGGATGTAGGCACTGAAGCTTTCTTT.

This clonotype qualifies as medium-sized. This chain connects TRBV11-1 to TRBJ2-1; possibly TRBD1 or TRBD2 for D (7 bases each). Germline lookup yields CDR1 SGHAT and CDR2 FQDESV (reference sequence). The CDR3 is made up of 14 amino acids. Between the trimmed V and J ends, which lost 1 base and 9 bases, there was a span of 13 bases. CDR3 protein: CASSLGTGEGEQFF. CDR3 nucleotide sequence: TGTGCCAGCAGCTTAGGTACAGGGGAGGGTGAGCAGTTCTTC.

J is TRBJ2-1 and V is TRBV12-3 or TRBV12-4; the D is unclear. V was cut by 3 bases and J by 7 bases, with 13 bases left in between. The CDR3 sequence is 14 residues long. The CDR3 coding sequence is TGTGCCAGCAGTTTCGGAATGGCCGGGAATGAGCAGTTCTTC. Protein product: CASSFGMAGNEQFF.

This clonotype turned up a few times. This chain connects TRBV7-2 to TRBJ1-2, with D unclear. The length of the CDR3 is 12 residues. Trimming stripped 3 bases from V and 8 bases from J, with 10 bases between. Germline V lookup: CDR1 SGHTA, CDR2 FQGNSA. CDR3 DNA: TGTGCCAGCAGCTTCGACCAGTCCGGCTACACCTTC. Its protein product is CASSFDQSGYTF.

The chain is built from TRBV28 and TRBJ1-4; 8 bases align to TRBD1. Germline V gives CDR1 MDHEN, CDR2 SYDVKM. Unmatched junction bases numbered 3, after V lost 3 bases and J lost 0 bases. This CDR3 spans 16 amino acids. The CDR3 DNA reads as TGTGCCAGCAGTTTCGGACAGGGAGCAACTAATGAAAAACTGTTTTTT. Translating gives CASSFGQGATNEKLFF.

Only a few counts were recorded for this clonotype. The V call is TRBV6-1, the J call TRBJ1-4; 9 bases fit TRBD1. The J segment lost 7 bases and the V segment lost 5 bases, leaving 14 bases of the junction unmatched. CDR1 and CDR2 (germline): MNHNS, SASEGT. This CDR3 has 17 amino acids. The CDR3 coding sequence is TGTGCCAGCAGTCGGACAGGGGATCGATGGTCGACTGAAAAACTGTTTTTT. Translated: CASSRTGDRWSTEKLFF.